These 5 T cell receptor beta chains share one sample of origin, sequenced in a study of control samples from healthy donors and cancer patients. TCRdb keeps only in-frame clones here, not all; method: immunoSEQ multiplex PCR. The sample holds more than 20,000 clones, approximately 91% seen once. The sample was PBMCs. The origin of the receptors is a man between 45 and 60 years old with lung cancer.

The chain combines TRBV3-1 (or the pseudogene TRBV3-2) with TRBJ2-7, with unresolved D. CDR3 length: 14 residues. Deletions cut 4 bases from V and 0 bases from J, with 10 bases between. Germline V gene lookup returns CDR1 LGHDT and CDR2 YNNKEL (reference sequence). The CDR3 loop is CASSPRRSSYEQYF. For the CDR3, the DNA is TGTGCCAGCAGCCCCCGCCGATCCTCCTACGAGCAGTACTTC.

The V call is TRBV5-1, the J call TRBJ1-2, with D unclear. The CDR3 contains 12 residues. Germline V gene data show CDR1 as SGHRS and CDR2 as YFSETQ. The germline V and J ends were trimmed by 0 bases and 6 bases, with 6 bases remaining between them. Here the CDR3 reads CASSLDQHGYTF. CDR3 coding DNA: TGCGCCAGCAGCTTGGACCAGCATGGCTACACCTTC.

The chain employs TRBV9 and TRBJ2-1; the match to TRBD2 covers 14 bases. The CDR3 is 18 amino acids. The trim removed 0 bases at V and 2 bases at J, leaving 4 bases unmatched. The V gene's germline CDR1 is SGDLS and CDR2 YYNGEE. CDR3 amino acids: CASSVGGTSGGPYNEQFF. The CDR3 DNA is TGTGCCAGCAGCGTAGGAGGGACTAGCGGGGGCCCCTACAATGAGCAGTTCTTC.

The gene calls are TRBV20-1 and TRBJ2-7; D gene ambiguous. V lost 3 bases and J lost 7, with 13 bases in between. From germline, CDR1 is DFQATT and CDR2 SNEGSKA (reference sequence). The CDR3 length is 12 residues. CDR3 nucleotides: TGCAGTGCTAGTGAATGGGGTCAGGAGCAGTACTTC. Translation: CSASEWGQEQYF.

The rearrangement joins TRBV5-4 to TRBJ1-1, with 7 bases matching TRBD1. Germline lookup yields CDR1 SGHNT and CDR2 YYREEE (reference sequence). The trim removed 3 bases at V and 2 bases at J, leaving 10 bases unmatched. The CDR3 covers 16 residues. CDR3 region: CASSWDSGLGNTEAFF. The CDR3 DNA reads TGTGCCAGCAGCTGGGACAGTGGACTGGGAAACACTGAAGCTTTCTTT.